The 18 T cell receptor beta chains listed next were all sequenced from one sample in a study of CD8 T cells in Susac syndrome. Reverse transcription of roughly 0.45 to 1 ug RNA used random hexamers. Each CDR3 protein is one row after TCRdb ran MiXCR on the immunoSEQ multiplex PCR reads. The sample holds 150,000 to 200,000 distinct CDR3 sequences, around 94% seen once. The sample taken for sequencing was CD4+ T cells from PBMCs. The receptors here all came from a human donor in good health.

CDR3 in amino acids: CASSSGQGDQPQHF. The CDR3 nucleotides are TGTGCCAGCAGCTCGGGACAGGGTGATCAGCCCCAGCATTTT. V gene TRBV5-4 combines with J gene TRBJ1-5; 9 bases match TRBD1. Germline CDR1 reads SGHNT; CDR2 reads YYREEE (reference sequence). The CDR3 contains 14 residues. J lost 5 bases, V lost 3 bases, and 3 bases had no gene match.

The V gene is TRBV4-3, the J gene TRBJ2-1, with 8 bases that match TRBD2. The trim removed 3 bases at V and 5 bases at J, leaving 9 bases unmatched. Looked up from germline, CDR1 is LGHNA and CDR2 is YSLEER. The CDR3 spans 16 residues. This CDR3 is CASSHQLAGHNNEQFF. The CDR3 nucleotides read TGCGCCAGCAGCCACCAGCTAGCGGGCCACAACAATGAGCAGTTCTTC.

The chain couples TRBV29-1 to TRBJ1-1; D might be TRBD1 (5 bases). The germline gives CDR1 SQVTM, CDR2 ANQGSEA. This CDR3 comprises 13 residues. Between the trimmed V and J ends, which lost 3 bases and 5 bases, there was a span of 13 bases. The CDR3 DNA reads TGCAGCGTTGAGGGGGTTTTAAGTACTGAAGCTTTCTTT. This gives the protein CSVEGVLSTEAFF. Looking up the rest from reference TRBV29-1 and TRBJ1-1 gives the full variable domain: SAVISQKPSRDICQRGTSLTIQCQVDSQVTMMFWYRQQPGQSLTLIATANQGSEATYESGFVIDKFPISRPNLTFSTLTVSNMSPEDSSIYLCSVEGVLSTEAFFGQGTRLTVV.

This clonotype was counted once. This chain links TRBV20-1 with TRBJ1-1; D is uncertain. Germline V gene lookup returns CDR1 DFQATT and CDR2 SNEGSKA (reference sequence). The CDR3 sequence is 15 residues long. V shed 2 bases and J shed 4 bases, with 17 bases lying between them. This CDR3 reads CSARWFGQPGTEAFF. CDR3 bases: TGCAGTGCTAGATGGTTTGGCCAGCCGGGCACTGAAGCTTTCTTT.

This sequence joins TRBV6-1 and TRBJ2-7; either TRBD1 or TRBD2 may fit D (5 bases each). Germline V CDR1 and CDR2: MNHNS, SASEGT. V was clipped by 6 bases and J by 1 base, with 13 bases between them. The CDR3 runs 14 residues. The chain's CDR3 is CASRRPGPSYEQYF. For the CDR3, the DNA is TGTGCCAGCAGGCGCCCGGGGCCGTCCTACGAGCAGTACTTC.

CDR3 sequence reads: CASSLMENTEAFF. CDR3 DNA: TGTGCCAGCAGTTTGATGGAGAACACTGAAGCTTTCTTT. J is TRBJ1-1 and V is TRBV12-3 or TRBV12-4; no definite D call. The CDR3 is 13 amino acids. The V gene lost 3 bases and the J gene lost 1 base, with 6 bases spanning the gap.

The chain recombines TRBV12-3 or TRBV12-4 with TRBJ1-1, with a weak D call TRBD1 (5 bases). The CDR3 spans 14 residues. Deletions cut 7 bases from V and 2 bases from J, with 14 bases between. CDR3 residues: CASTLLGVNTEAFF. For the CDR3, the DNA is TGTGCCAGCACCCTTCTGGGGGTAAACACTGAAGCTTTCTTT.

The chain joins TRBV7-9 to TRBJ2-1; TRBD1 is a possible D gene (6 bases). The CDR3 is 13 amino acids. CDR1 is SEHNR, CDR2 FQNEAQ, per germline (reference sequence). V shed 4 bases and J shed 5 bases, with 9 bases lying between them. CDR3 region: CASSSYRDNEQFF. In DNA, the CDR3 is TGTGCCAGCAGCTCCTACAGGGACAATGAGCAGTTCTTC.

V is TRBV4-3 and J is TRBJ2-7, with D possibly being TRBD1 (5 bases). V was clipped by 1 base and J by 6 bases, with 10 bases between them. CDR3 length: 13 residues. From germline, CDR1 is LGHNA and CDR2 YSLEER. For the CDR3, the DNA is TGCGCCAGCAGCCAAGTACTGGACACCGAGCAGTACTTC. It yields the protein CASSQVLDTEQYF.

The chain combines TRBV25-1 with TRBJ2-7, with D hard to call. Germline assignment: CDR1 MGHDK and CDR2 SYGVNS. The ends were cut back, 7 bases at V and 6 bases at J, with 7 bases in the middle. The CDR3 length is 10 residues. CDR3 sequence reads: CASIFLEQYF. For the CDR3, the DNA is TGTGCCAGCATTTTCCTCGAGCAGTACTTC.

The rearrangement uses TRBV14 and TRBJ2-5, with 7 bases that match TRBD2. The CDR3 spans 16 residues. After removal of 1 base from V and 5 bases from J, the junction contained 10 bases not matched to a gene. Germline CDR1 is SGHDN and CDR2 is FVKESK. The CDR3: CASSQGAIAGGETQYF. CDR3 bases: TGTGCCAGCAGCCAAGGGGCGATAGCGGGCGGGGAGACCCAGTACTTC. The full variable domain, with the rest looked up from reference TRBV14 and TRBJ2-5, is EAGVTQFPSHSVIEKGQTVTLRCDPISGHDNLYWYRRVMGKEIKFLLHFVKESKQDESGMPNNRFLAERTGGTYSTLKVQPAELEDSGVYFCASSQGAIAGGETQYFGPGTRLLVL.

This clonotype was seen only once. The CDR3 is CSAAPGWGETYEQYF. The CDR3 DNA reads TGCAGTGCTGCCCCAGGCTGGGGGGAAACCTACGAGCAGTACTTC. The rearrangement links TRBV20-1 to TRBJ2-7; D is perhaps TRBD2 (6 bases). The CDR3 sequence is 15 residues long. Germline-derived CDR1 and CDR2 are DFQATT and SNEGSKA (reference sequence). Trimming took off 5 bases at V and 2 bases at J, with 19 bases between the two ends.

This clonotype appeared once. This sequence joins TRBV20-1 and TRBJ2-1; TRBD2 aligns across 10 bases. The CDR3 length is 16 residues. The trim removed 0 bases at V and 3 bases at J, leaving 5 bases unmatched. In germline, CDR1 is DFQATT, CDR2 SNEGSKA (reference sequence). The CDR3 is CSARDPAGGHYNEQFF. CDR3 coding DNA: TGCAGTGCTAGAGATCCAGCGGGGGGGCACTACAATGAGCAGTTCTTC.

This clonotype was detected once. The chain recombines TRBV28 with TRBJ1-2; D is unresolved. Trimming cost V 3 bases and J 7 bases, with 18 bases left between them. CDR3 length: 15 amino acids. Germline CDR1 MDHEN, CDR2 SYDVKM. CDR3 sequence reads: CASSFPAAEGSGYTF. The CDR3 nucleotides read TGTGCCAGCAGTTTCCCCGCGGCAGAGGGTTCTGGCTACACCTTC.

This chain connects TRBV20-1 to TRBJ2-5; 8 nucleotides agree with TRBD2. The CDR3 has 14 residues. Germline V gives CDR1 DFQATT, CDR2 SNEGSKA (reference sequence). V shed 6 bases and J 4 bases; nucleotides not matched to a gene: 10. The CDR3 DNA is TGCAGTGCCACCAGCGGGGGAGGGACAGAGACCCAGTACTTC. Translating gives CSATSGGGTETQYF.

The chain uses TRBV9 and TRBJ2-1; D gene ambiguous. Trimming shortened V by 0 bases and J by 11 bases, and 12 bases separated the two germline ends. This CDR3 is built from 13 residues. Per germline, CDR1 SGDLS and CDR2 YYNGEE. CDR3 in DNA: TGTGCCAGCAGCGTAGTAGAAAGTGGTCAGCAGTTCTTC. Its protein is CASSVVESGQQFF.

The chain joins TRBV18 to TRBJ2-3; no definite D call. Trimming pared 0 bases from V and 6 bases from J, leaving 4 bases between. Looked up from germline, CDR1 is KGHSH and CDR2 is LQKENI. CDR3 length: 12 residues. The CDR3 protein is CASSPPSDTQYF. CDR3 bases: TGTGCCAGCTCACCACCGTCCGATACGCAGTATTTT.

This clonotype has a handful of counts. The chain has TRBV20-1 and TRBJ1-5, with D uncertain. Trimming stripped 5 bases from V and 0 bases from J, with 5 bases between. Looked up from germline, CDR1 is DFQATT and CDR2 is SNEGSKA (reference sequence). This CDR3 is built from 12 residues. CDR3 sequence (DNA): TGCAGTGCTCGCTATAGCAATCAGCCCCAGCATTTT. As protein: CSARYSNQPQHF.